This record covers a single TCR beta chain. Its antigen is still unknown. The record originates from a study of CD4+ T cells in melanoma. Study results and limitations: A reported correlation linked neoantigen-specific CD4+ T cells to CD8+, macrophage and B cell function.

The repertoire was sequenced with immunoSEQ multiplex PCR; TCRdb's copy has only in-frame clones and lacks some. Among roughly 140,000 clones listed, about 90% were seen once. This clonotype was obtained from a human donor with melanoma.

The CDR3 region is CASSQDGQGAPEQYF. CDR3 nucleotide sequence: TGTGCCAGCAGCCAAGACGGACAGGGGGCGCCCGAGCAGTACTTC. The chain joins TRBV4-2 to TRBJ2-7, with 11 nucleotides matching TRBD1. Germline CDR1 is LGHNA and CDR2 is YNFKEQ. This CDR3 spans 15 amino acids. V shed 0 bases, J shed 6 bases, and the junction held 4 bases outside the gene matches.